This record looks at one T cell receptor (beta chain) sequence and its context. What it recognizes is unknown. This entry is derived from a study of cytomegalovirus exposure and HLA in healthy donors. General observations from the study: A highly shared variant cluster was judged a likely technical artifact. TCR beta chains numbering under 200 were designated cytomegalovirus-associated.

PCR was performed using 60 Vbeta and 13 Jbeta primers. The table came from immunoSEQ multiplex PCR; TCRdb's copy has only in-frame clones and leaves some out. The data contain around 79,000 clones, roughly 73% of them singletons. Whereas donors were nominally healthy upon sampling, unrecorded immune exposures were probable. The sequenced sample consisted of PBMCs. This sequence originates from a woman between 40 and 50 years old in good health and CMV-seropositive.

This CDR3 is CASSYQRTQYF. The CDR3 DNA sequence: TGTGCCAGCAGTTACCAGCGCACGCAGTATTTT. The rearrangement links TRBV27 to TRBJ2-3, with D hard to call. V was pared by 4 bases and J by 9 bases, with 8 bases between. Germline values: CDR1 MNHEY, CDR2 SMNVEV (reference sequence). The CDR3 consists of 11 residues.